This is a list of T cell receptor beta chains from one sample in a study of cytomegalovirus exposure and HLA in healthy donors. Sequencing was performed with immunoSEQ multiplex PCR; in TCRdb, only in-frame clones are kept and a portion is missing. In the table there are roughly 130,000 clones, 75% to 90% of which are singletons. Sample: PBMCs. The source of these receptors is a male donor in good health and CMV-seronegative. CDR3s include the opening cysteine and the closing phenylalanine or tryptophan. D genes are given only for firm matches. Clone sizes are given selectively: once, few, many, or a class where the clone is expanded.

>TRBJ1-1|16|TRBV7-2|TRBD1|.
TGTGCCAGCAGCAAACTACAGGGGGCCATGAACACTGAAGCTTTCTTT
CASSKLQGAMNTEAFF
>TRBJ1-1|15|TRBV6-6|.|.
TGTGCCAGCAGTTACTCCCCAGGGGCGAACACTGAAGCTTTCTTT
CASSYSPGANTEAFF
>TRBJ1-5|14|TRBV7-2|TRBD1|.
TGTGCCAGCAGTAAACAGGGGGCGGCTCAGCCCCAGCATTTT
CASSKQGAAQPQHF
>TRBJ1-1|15|TRBV9|TRBD1|.
TGTGCCAGCAGCGTAACCGGGACAGGCGCCACTGAAGCTTTCTTT
CASSVTGTGATEAFF
>TRBJ2-7|14|TRBV6-6|TRBD1|.
TGTGCCAGCAGTAGGACAGGGGAGGCCCACGAGCAGTACTTC
CASSRTGEAHEQYF
>TRBJ2-7|16|TRBV28|TRBD1|.
TGTGCCAGCAGTCTAATACACAGGGGCCGCTCCTACGAGCAGTACTTC
CASSLIHRGRSYEQYF
>TRBJ2-7|13|TRBV27|.|few
TGTGCCAGCAGTTTATATCCCCCCGGCGAGCAGTACTTC
CASSLYPPGEQYF
>TRBJ2-1|16|TRBV5-1|TRBD2|.
TGCGCCAGCAGCCGACTTAGCGGGAGTGGAGGGAATGAGCAGTTCTTC
CASSRLSGSGGNEQFF
>TRBJ2-2|15|TRBV6-1|TRBD1|few
TGTGCCAGCAGTGAAGGGGACAGGGGTGCCGGGGAGCTGTTTTTT
CASSEGDRGAGELFF
>TRBJ1-4|14|TRBV11-2|.|.
TGTGCCAGCAGTCTAACAGGCGCGGATGAAAAACTGTTTTTT
CASSLTGADEKLFF
>TRBJ1-3|12|TRBV5-6|.|.
TGTGCCAGCAGCATCAGGGTCGGCACCATATATTTT
CASSIRVGTIYF
>TRBJ1-4|16|TRBV4-3|TRBD1|.
TGCGCCAGCAGCCAAGGGGACAGATCAACTAATGAAAAACTGTTTTTT
CASSQGDRSTNEKLFF
>TRBJ1-4|17|TRBV30|.|.
TGTGCCTGGACACCGGAGGGACTTCATGCAACTAATGAAAAACTGTTTTTT
CAWTPEGLHATNEKLFF
>TRBJ2-3|15|TRBV7-3|TRBD2|.
TGTGCCAGCAGCCCCTTAGCGGGGAGCACAGATACGCAGTATTTT
CASSPLAGSTDTQYF
>TRBJ2-7|13|TRBV7-3|.|.
TGTGCCAGCAGCCAAGACGGGTTCTACGAGCAGTACTTC
CASSQDGFYEQYF
>TRBJ1-4|16|TRBV27|TRBD1|.
TGTGCCAGCATGGGACAGGGGGCGCGCACTAATGAAAAACTGTTTTTT
CASMGQGARTNEKLFF
>TRBJ2-7|13|TRBV29-1|TRBD1|.
TGCAGCGTCCGAAGGACAGGGGGCTACGAGCAGTACTTC
CSVRRTGGYEQYF
>TRBJ1-2|11|TRBV30|.|.
TGTGCCGGTAGACAAGTATATGGCTACACCTTC
CAGRQVYGYTF
>TRBJ1-1|14|TRBV6-6|.|.
TGTGCCAGCAGCCACCGGAGGAGGAACACTGAAGCTTTCTTT
CASSHRRRNTEAFF
>TRBJ2-3|14|TRBV5-1|.|.
TGCGCCAGCAGCTTGCGGTCCGGGACAGATACGCAGTATTTT
CASSLRSGTDTQYF
>TRBJ2-4|14|TRBV28|.|.
TGTGCCAGCAGTTCTACAGGGTCCCTAAACATTCAGTACTTC
CASSSTGSLNIQYF
>TRBJ2-7|15|TRBV6-1|.|few
TGTGCCAGCAGTGAAGATTTGGCGGGTCCCTACGAGCAGTACTTC
CASSEDLAGPYEQYF
>TRBJ1-1|12|TRBV6-5|.|.
TGTGCCAGCAGCCCGACTGTTACTGAAGCTTTCTTT
CASSPTVTEAFF
>TRBJ2-7|15|TRBV5-1|TRBD2|.
TGCGCCAGCAGCTTGGTTACGGGAGGGGGCTACGAGCAGTACTTC
CASSLVTGGGYEQYF
>TRBJ2-1|14|TRBV7-2|.|.
TGTGCCAGCAGCTTACGGCGCGAGGCCGGTGAGCAGTTCTTC
CASSLRREAGEQFF
>TRBJ1-2|14|TRBV4-2|.|.
TGTGCCAGCAGCCAAGATCAGAGGAACTATGGCTACACCTTC
CASSQDQRNYGYTF
>TRBJ2-7|11|TRBV14|.|.
TGTGCCAGCAGTACAGGCTACGAGCAGTACTTC
CASSTGYEQYF
>TRBJ1-2|14|TRBV5-4|.|.
TGTGCCAGCAGCCCGGGGGGGAGTAGAGATGGCTACACCTTC
CASSPGGSRDGYTF
>TRBJ2-3|15|TRBV7-2|TRBD2|.
TGTGCCAGCAGCTTTAGCGGGGGGTACACAGATACGCAGTATTTT
CASSFSGGYTDTQYF
>TRBJ1-5|16|TRBV4-1|.|.
TGCGCCAGCAGCCAAGAGGGAGGCAGGGTCGGTCAGCCCCAGCATTTT
CASSQEGGRVGQPQHF
>TRBJ2-2|15|TRBV2|.|.
TGTGCCAGCATGCCCGGAGGGCGGAGCACCGGGGAGCTGTTTTTT
CASMPGGRSTGELFF
>TRBJ2-7|12|TRBV10-2|.|.
TGCGCCAGCACTAAGGGGGTGGTTGAGCAGTACTTC
CASTKGVVEQYF
>TRBJ1-1|12|TRBV28|TRBD1|.
TGTGCCAGCAGCCGTACAGGGGTGGGCGCTTTCTTT
CASSRTGVGAFF
>TRBJ2-1|13|TRBV2|TRBD2|.
TGTGCCAGCAGCCCTAGGGCGGGGGATGAGCAGTTCTTC
CASSPRAGDEQFF
>TRBJ2-1|12|TRBV10-3|TRBD2|.
TGTGCCACCTCGAGCGGGAGCAATGAGCAGTTCTTC
CATSSGSNEQFF
>TRBJ2-6|16|TRBV5-1|.|.
TGCGCCAGCAGCTTAAAAACCGGCTCTGGGGCCAACGGCCTGACTTTC
CASSLKTGSGANGLTF
>TRBJ1-5|12|TRBV7-2|.|.
TGTGCCAGCAGCCTTGGGGAGCAGCCCCAGCATTTT
CASSLGEQPQHF
>TRBJ2-7|14|TRBV28|.|.
TGTGCCAGCTTTCAAACAGGAACGTTTTACGAGCAGTACTTC
CASFQTGTFYEQYF
>TRBJ2-1|12|TRBV6-1|TRBD1|.
TGTGCCAGCAGTGCCTCCGGGACAGCCTTGTTCTTC
CASSASGTALFF
>TRBJ1-6|15|TRBV4-3|.|.
TGCGCCAGCAGCCAAGACAGGACCGTTAAGGGGACCCTCCACTTT
CASSQDRTVKGTLHF
>TRBJ2-4|14|TRBV30|TRBD2|once
TGTGCCTGGAGTGTGAGCGGGAGTGGAAACAGTCAGTACTTC
CAWSVSGSGNSQYF